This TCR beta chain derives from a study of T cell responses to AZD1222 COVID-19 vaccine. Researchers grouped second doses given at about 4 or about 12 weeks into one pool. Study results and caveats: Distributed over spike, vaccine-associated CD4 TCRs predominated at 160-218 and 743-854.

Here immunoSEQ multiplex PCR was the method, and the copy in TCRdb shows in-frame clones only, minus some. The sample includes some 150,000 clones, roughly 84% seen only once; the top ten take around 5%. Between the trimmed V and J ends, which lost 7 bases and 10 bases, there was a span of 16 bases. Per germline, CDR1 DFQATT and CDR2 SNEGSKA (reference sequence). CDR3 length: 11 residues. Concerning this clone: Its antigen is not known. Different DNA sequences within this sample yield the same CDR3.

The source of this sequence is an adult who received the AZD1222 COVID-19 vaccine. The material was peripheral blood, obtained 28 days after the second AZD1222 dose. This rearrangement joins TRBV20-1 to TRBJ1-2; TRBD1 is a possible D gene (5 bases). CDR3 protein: CSVGGQGDYTF. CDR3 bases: TGCAGTGTAGGAGGGCAAGGGGACTACACCTTC.